This TCR beta chain comes out of a study of blood T cell repertoires in COVID-19. The ends were cut back, 1 base at V and 7 bases at J, with 17 bases in the middle. Germline assignment: CDR1 SGHNT and CDR2 YYREEE (reference sequence). The CDR3 totals 15 residues. Original handling: The assay estimated nucleated cells by amplifying reference gene primers. The protocol was immunoSEQ multiplex PCR, while the TCRdb copy is restricted to in-frame clones and leaves out a portion. That table gives V, J and clone size, and the DNA gave D and trimming. The table has 70,000 to 95,000 clones, 85% seen once. The sample was peripheral blood. The chain combines TRBV5-4 with TRBJ1-2; D remains unclear. This clonotype was obtained from a woman between 70 and 85 years old with active or convalescent COVID-19. The DNA of the CDR3 is TGTGCCAGCAGCTTGACGGGGTCGATCTGGTCTGGCTACACCTTC. Protein product: CASSLTGSIWSGYTF.